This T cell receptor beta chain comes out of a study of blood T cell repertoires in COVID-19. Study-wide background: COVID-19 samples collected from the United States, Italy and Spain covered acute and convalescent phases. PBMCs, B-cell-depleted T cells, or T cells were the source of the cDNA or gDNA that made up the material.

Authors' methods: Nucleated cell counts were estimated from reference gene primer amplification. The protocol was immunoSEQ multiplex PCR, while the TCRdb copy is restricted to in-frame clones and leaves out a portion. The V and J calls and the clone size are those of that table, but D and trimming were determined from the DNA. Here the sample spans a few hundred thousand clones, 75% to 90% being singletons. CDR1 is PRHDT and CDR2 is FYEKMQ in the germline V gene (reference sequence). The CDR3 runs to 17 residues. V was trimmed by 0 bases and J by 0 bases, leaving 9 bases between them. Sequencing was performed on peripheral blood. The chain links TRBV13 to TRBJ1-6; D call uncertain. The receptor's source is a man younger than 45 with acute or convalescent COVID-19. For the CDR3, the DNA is TGTGCCAGCAGCTTAGGCGGTACGAACTCCTATAATTCACCCCTCCACTTT. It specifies CASSLGGTNSYNSPLHF.